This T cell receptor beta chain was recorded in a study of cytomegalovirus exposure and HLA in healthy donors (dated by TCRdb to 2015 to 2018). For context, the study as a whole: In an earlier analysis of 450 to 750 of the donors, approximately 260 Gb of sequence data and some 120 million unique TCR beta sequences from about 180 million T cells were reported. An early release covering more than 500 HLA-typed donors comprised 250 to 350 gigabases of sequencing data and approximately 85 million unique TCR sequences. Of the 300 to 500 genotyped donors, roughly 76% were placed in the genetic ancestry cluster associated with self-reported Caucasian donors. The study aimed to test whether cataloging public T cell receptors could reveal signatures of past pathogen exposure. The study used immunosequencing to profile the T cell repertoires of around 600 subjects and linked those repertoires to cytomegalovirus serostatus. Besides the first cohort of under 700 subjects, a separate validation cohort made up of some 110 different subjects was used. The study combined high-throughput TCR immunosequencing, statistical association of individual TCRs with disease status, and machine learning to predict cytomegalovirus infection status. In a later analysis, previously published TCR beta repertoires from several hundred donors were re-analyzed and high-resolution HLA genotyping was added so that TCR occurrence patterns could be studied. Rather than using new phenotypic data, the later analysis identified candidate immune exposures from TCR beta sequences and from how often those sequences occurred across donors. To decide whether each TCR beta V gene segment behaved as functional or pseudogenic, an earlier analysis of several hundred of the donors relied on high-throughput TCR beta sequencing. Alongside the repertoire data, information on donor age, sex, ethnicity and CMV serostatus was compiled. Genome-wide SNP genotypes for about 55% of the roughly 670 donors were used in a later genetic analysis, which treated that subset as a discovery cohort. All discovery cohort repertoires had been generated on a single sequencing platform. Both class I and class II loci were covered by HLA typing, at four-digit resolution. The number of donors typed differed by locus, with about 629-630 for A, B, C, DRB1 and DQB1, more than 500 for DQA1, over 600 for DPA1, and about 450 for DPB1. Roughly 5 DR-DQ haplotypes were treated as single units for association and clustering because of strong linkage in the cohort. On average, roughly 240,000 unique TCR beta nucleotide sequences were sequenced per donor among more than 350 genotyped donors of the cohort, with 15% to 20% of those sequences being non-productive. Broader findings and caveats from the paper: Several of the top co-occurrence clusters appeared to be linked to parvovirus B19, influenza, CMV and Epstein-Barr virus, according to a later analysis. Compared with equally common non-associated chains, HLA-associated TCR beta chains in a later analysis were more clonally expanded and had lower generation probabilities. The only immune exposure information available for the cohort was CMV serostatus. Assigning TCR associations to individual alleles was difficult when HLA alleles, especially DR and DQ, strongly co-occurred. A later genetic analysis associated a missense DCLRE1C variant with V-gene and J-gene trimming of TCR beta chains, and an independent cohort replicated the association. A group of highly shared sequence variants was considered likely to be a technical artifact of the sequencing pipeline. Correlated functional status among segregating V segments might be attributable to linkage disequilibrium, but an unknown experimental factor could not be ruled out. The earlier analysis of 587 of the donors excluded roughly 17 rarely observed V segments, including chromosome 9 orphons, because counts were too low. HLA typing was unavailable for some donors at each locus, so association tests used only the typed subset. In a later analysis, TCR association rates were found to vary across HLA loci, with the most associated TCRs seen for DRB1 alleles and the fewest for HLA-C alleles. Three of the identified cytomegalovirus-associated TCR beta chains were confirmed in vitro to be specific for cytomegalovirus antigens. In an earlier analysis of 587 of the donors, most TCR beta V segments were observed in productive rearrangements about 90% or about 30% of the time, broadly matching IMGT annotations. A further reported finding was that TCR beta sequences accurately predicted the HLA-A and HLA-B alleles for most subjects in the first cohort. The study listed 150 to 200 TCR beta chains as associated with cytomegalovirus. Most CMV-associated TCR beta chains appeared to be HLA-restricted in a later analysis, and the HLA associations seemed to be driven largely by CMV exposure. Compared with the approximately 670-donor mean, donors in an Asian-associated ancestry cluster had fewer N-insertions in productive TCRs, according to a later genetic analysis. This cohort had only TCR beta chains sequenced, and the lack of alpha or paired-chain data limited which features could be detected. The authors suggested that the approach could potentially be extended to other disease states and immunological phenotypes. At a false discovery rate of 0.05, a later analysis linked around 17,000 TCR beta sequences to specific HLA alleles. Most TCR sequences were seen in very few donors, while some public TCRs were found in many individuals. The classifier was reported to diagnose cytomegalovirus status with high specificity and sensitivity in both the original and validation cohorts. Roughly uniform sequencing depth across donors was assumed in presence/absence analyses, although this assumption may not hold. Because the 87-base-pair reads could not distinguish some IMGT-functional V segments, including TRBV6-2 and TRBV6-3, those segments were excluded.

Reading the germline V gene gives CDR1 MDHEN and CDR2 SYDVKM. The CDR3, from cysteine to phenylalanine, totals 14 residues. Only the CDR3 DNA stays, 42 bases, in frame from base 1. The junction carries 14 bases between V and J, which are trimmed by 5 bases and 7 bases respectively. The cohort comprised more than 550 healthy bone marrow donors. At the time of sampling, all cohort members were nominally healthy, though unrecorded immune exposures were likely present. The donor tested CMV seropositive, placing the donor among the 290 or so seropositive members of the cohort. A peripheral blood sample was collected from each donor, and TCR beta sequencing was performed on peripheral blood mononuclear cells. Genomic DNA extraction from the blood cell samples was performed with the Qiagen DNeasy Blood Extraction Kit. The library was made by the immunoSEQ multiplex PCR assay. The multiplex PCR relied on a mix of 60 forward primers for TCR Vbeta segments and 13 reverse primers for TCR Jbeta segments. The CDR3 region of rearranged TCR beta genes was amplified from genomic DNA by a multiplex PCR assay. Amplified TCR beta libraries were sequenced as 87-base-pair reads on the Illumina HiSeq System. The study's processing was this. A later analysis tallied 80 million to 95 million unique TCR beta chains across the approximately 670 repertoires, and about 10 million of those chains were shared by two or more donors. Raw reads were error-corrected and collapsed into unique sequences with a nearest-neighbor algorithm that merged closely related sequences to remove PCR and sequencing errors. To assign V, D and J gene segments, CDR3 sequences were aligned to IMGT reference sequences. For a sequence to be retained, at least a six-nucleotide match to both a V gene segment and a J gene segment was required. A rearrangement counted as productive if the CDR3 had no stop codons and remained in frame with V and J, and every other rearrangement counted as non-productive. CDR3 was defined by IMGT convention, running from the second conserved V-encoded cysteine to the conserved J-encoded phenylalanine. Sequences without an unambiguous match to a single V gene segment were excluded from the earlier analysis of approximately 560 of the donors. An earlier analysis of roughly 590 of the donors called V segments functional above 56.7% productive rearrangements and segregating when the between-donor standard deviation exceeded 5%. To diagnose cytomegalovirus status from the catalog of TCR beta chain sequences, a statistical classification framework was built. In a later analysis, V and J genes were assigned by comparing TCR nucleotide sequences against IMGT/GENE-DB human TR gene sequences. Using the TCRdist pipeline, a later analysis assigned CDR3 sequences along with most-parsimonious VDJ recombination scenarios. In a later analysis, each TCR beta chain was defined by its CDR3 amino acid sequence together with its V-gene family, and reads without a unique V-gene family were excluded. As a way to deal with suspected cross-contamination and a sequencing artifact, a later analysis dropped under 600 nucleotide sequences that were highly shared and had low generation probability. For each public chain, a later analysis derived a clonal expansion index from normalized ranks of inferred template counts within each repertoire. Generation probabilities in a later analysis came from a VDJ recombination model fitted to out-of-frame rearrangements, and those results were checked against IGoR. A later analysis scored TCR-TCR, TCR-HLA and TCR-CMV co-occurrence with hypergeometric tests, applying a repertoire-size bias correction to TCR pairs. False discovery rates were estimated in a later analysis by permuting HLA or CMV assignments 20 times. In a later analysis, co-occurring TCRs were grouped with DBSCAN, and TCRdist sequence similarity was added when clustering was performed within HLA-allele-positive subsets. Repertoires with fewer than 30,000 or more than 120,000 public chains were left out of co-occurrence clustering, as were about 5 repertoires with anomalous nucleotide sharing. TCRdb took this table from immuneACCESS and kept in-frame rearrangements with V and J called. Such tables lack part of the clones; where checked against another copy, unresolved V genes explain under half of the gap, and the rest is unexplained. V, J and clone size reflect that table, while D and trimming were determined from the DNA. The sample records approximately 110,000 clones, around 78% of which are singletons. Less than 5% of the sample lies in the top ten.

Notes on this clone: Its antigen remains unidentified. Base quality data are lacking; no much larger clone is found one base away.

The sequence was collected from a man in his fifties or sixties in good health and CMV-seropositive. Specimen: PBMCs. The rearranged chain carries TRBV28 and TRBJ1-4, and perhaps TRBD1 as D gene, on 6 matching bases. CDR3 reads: CASSPWDTGEKLFF. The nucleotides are TGTGCCAGCAGTCCATGGGACACCGGTGAAAAACTGTTTTTT.